These T cell receptor beta chains were read from a single sample in a study of blood T cell repertoires in COVID-19. The protocol was immunoSEQ multiplex PCR, while the TCRdb copy is restricted to in-frame clones and leaves out a portion. The data hold roughly 340,000 clones, with 85% to 90% observed a single time. Sequencing was carried out using peripheral blood. The receptors here all came from a woman between 65 and 79 years old with COVID-19, enrolled during active disease. Each CDR3 is given with its conserved first and last residue. The D gene is left open where the match is weak. Some rows mark clone size as missing; the rest say once, few, many or name a class of expanded clone.

size	V	D	J	length	CDR3	DNA
.	TRBV9	TRBD2	TRBJ2-7	16	CASSVGGLAGFYEQYF	TGTGCCAGCAGCGTAGGAGGCCTAGCGGGGTTCTACGAGCAGTACTTC
many	TRBV29-1	TRBD2	TRBJ2-3	14	CSVDPAGRGDTQYF	TGCAGCGTTGATCCAGCGGGAAGGGGAGATACGCAGTATTTT
once	TRBV27	.	TRBJ2-7	14	CASSSSGHTYEQYF	TGTGCCAGCAGTTCCTCGGGACACACCTACGAGCAGTACTTC
.	TRBV2	.	TRBJ2-7	14	CASRGRDFGEGQYF	TGTGCCAGCAGGGGCCGGGACTTTGGTGAGGGGCAGTACTTC
.	TRBV7-9	TRBD2	TRBJ2-2	16	CASSLGLAGDTGELFF	TGTGCCAGCAGCTTGGGTCTAGCGGGGGACACCGGGGAGCTGTTTTTT
.	TRBV9	.	TRBJ2-1	15	CASSVDGRGFNEQFF	TGTGCCAGCAGCGTAGATGGCCGAGGATTCAATGAGCAGTTCTTC
.	TRBV3-1/TRBV3-2	.	TRBJ1-1	15	CASSQGGAGVTEAFF	TGTGCCAGCAGCCAAGGGGGCGCGGGGGTTACTGAAGCTTTCTTT
.	TRBV29-1	TRBD1	TRBJ2-3	15	CSTSGTGGFTDTQYF	TGCAGCACGTCCGGGACAGGGGGTTTCACAGATACGCAGTATTTT
.	TRBV12-3/TRBV12-4	TRBD1	TRBJ1-5	13	CASSLESGGPQHF	TGTGCCAGCAGTTTGGAGTCAGGGGGCCCCCAGCATTTT
.	TRBV7-8	TRBD2	TRBJ2-1	15	CASSLELASYNEQFF	TGTGCCAGCAGCTTAGAACTAGCGAGCTACAATGAGCAGTTCTTC
.	TRBV4-1	.	TRBJ2-3	16	CASSQVGTGRGDTQYF	TGCGCCAGCAGCCAAGTAGGAACAGGGCGCGGAGATACGCAGTATTTT
.	TRBV27	.	TRBJ1-2	14	CASSFSSSGDGYTF	TGTGCCAGCAGTTTCTCTTCCTCGGGGGATGGCTACACCTTC
many	TRBV7-3	.	TRBJ2-3	13	CASSLDYRDTQYF	TGTGCCAGCAGCCTAGACTATCGGGATACGCAGTATTTT
.	TRBV27	.	TRBJ1-3	16	CASSPNRGVGGNTIYF	TGTGCCAGCAGTCCCAACCGGGGGGTGGGTGGAAACACCATATATTTT
.	TRBV19	TRBD1	TRBJ1-1	14	CASSVGQANTEAFF	TGTGCCAGTAGTGTCGGACAGGCGAACACTGAAGCTTTCTTT
.	TRBV18	TRBD1	TRBJ1-1	15	CASSPGQGGNTEAFF	TGTGCCAGCTCCCCGGGACAGGGCGGCAACACTGAAGCTTTCTTT
.	TRBV6-1	TRBD1	TRBJ1-2	14	CASSEIGQGDGYTF	TGTGCCAGCAGTGAGATAGGACAGGGGGATGGCTACACCTTC
once	TRBV19	TRBD2	TRBJ2-3	14	CASSIGLGIDTQYF	TGTGCCAGTAGTATCGGACTAGGAATAGATACGCAGTATTTT
.	TRBV7-9	.	TRBJ1-3	16	CASSLAPASSGNTIYF	TGTGCCAGCAGCTTAGCCCCAGCGTCCTCTGGAAACACCATATATTTT
.	TRBV3-1/TRBV3-2	.	TRBJ1-2	12	CASSGTGRGYTF	TGTGCCAGCAGCGGAACAGGGCGCGGCTACACCTTC
.	TRBV7-2	TRBD1	TRBJ2-7	16	CASSFNKGAIKYEQYF	TGTGCCAGCAGCTTTAACAAGGGGGCAATAAAATACGAGCAGTACTTC
few	TRBV15	.	TRBJ2-7	13	CATSVSYSTQQYF	TGTGCCACCAGCGTAAGTTACTCGACTCAGCAGTACTTC
.	TRBV9	.	TRBJ1-2	11	CASSRDSTIAF	TGTGCCAGCAGCCGGGACTCGACTATCGCCTTC
few	TRBV5-1	TRBD1	TRBJ1-6	17	CASSSNPSGTANSPLHF	TGCGCCAGCAGTTCTAATCCGTCCGGGACAGCGAATTCACCCCTCCACTTT
.	TRBV2	TRBD1	TRBJ1-2	15	CASSVEGTGGHGYTF	TGTGCCAGCAGTGTAGAAGGGACAGGGGGCCATGGCTACACCTTC
.	TRBV5-8	.	TRBJ1-5	15	CASSFIPYSNQPQHF	TGTGCCAGCAGCTTTATTCCTTATAGCAATCAGCCCCAGCATTTT
.	TRBV27	TRBD1	TRBJ1-2	14	CASSPRQGRSGYTF	TGTGCCAGCAGTCCCCGACAGGGAAGGAGTGGCTACACCTTC
.	TRBV11-2	TRBD1	TRBJ1-5	15	CASSLGTGRDQPQHF	TGTGCCAGCAGCTTAGGGACAGGGAGAGATCAGCCCCAGCATTTT
.	TRBV5-1	.	TRBJ1-6	15	CASSPGERPYSPLHF	TGCGCCAGCAGCCCCGGGGAGAGACCTTATTCACCCCTCCACTTT
.	TRBV27	TRBD1	TRBJ1-1	18	CASSPLLTGQGRLSEAFF	TGTGCCAGCAGTCCCCTTCTGACGGGACAGGGACGATTATCTGAAGCTTTCTTT
.	TRBV12-5	.	TRBJ2-1	16	CASGFTPLGRKDEQFF	TGTGCTAGTGGTTTTACCCCTCTCGGGAGAAAGGATGAGCAGTTCTTC
.	TRBV6-2/TRBV6-3	.	TRBJ2-2	15	CASSLRLANTGELFF	TGTGCCAGCAGCCTACGACTAGCGAACACCGGGGAGCTGTTTTTT
.	TRBV28	TRBD1	TRBJ2-2	12	CATDRDTGELFF	TGTGCCACCGACAGGGACACCGGGGAGCTGTTTTTT
.	TRBV12-3/TRBV12-4	.	TRBJ1-1	13	CASSLSGNTEAFF	TGTGCCAGCAGTTTATCGGGGAACACTGAAGCTTTCTTT
many	TRBV5-1	TRBD2	TRBJ2-3	15	CASSFSGRSTDTQYF	TGCGCCAGCAGCTTTAGCGGGAGATCCACAGATACGCAGTATTTT
.	TRBV2	TRBD1	TRBJ2-5	13	CASRWTGQETQYF	TGTGCCAGCAGGTGGACAGGGCAAGAGACCCAGTACTTC
.	TRBV28	.	TRBJ1-2	13	CASSLISGEGYTF	TGTGCCAGCAGTTTGATTTCCGGGGAGGGCTACACCTTC
once	TRBV18	.	TRBJ1-6	15	CASSPSRGRISPLHF	TGTGCCAGCTCACCAAGCAGGGGTAGAATATCACCCCTCCACTTT
.	TRBV5-1	TRBD2	TRBJ2-7	14	CASTGTSGTYEQYF	TGCGCCAGCACCGGGACTAGCGGTACCTACGAGCAGTACTTC
.	TRBV28	TRBD1	TRBJ2-7	16	CASSLGPGQGGYEQYF	TGTGCCAGCAGTTTGGGTCCCGGACAGGGGGGGTACGAGCAGTACTTC
.	TRBV6-2/TRBV6-3	TRBD1	TRBJ2-1	16	CASSLRQGGSYNEQFF	TGTGCCAGCAGTCTGAGACAGGGGGGGTCCTACAATGAGCAGTTCTTC
.	TRBV12-3/TRBV12-4	.	TRBJ1-1	13	CASSFSGSTEAFF	TGTGCCAGCAGTTTTTCGGGTTCCACTGAAGCTTTCTTT
.	TRBV28	.	TRBJ2-2	16	CASSFGWSLRTGELFF	TGTGCCAGCAGTTTCGGGTGGTCCCTCCGGACCGGGGAGCTGTTTTTT
.	TRBV5-1	.	TRBJ1-1	14	CASSLGEGKTEAFF	TGCGCCAGCAGCTTGGGGGAGGGAAAGACTGAAGCTTTCTTT
.	TRBV5-1	TRBD2	TRBJ2-1	14	CASSFVGGDNEQFF	TGCGCCAGCAGCTTCGTTGGGGGGGACAATGAGCAGTTCTTC
.	TRBV5-1	.	TRBJ2-6	17	CASSLEQGLSGANVLTF	TGCGCCAGCAGCTTGGAACAGGGTTTGTCTGGGGCCAACGTCCTGACTTTC
.	TRBV6-5	.	TRBJ1-1	15	CASSYSANRVWEAFF	TGTGCCAGCAGTTACTCTGCCAACAGGGTCTGGGAAGCTTTCTTT
.	TRBV9	.	TRBJ1-6	15	CASSVGTWGRSPLHF	TGTGCCAGCAGCGTAGGTACATGGGGCCGGTCACCCCTCCACTTT
.	TRBV24-1	TRBD2	TRBJ2-3	16	CATSGRSGGPSDTQYF	TGTGCCACCAGTGGAAGAAGCGGGGGGCCGTCAGATACGCAGTATTTT
.	TRBV5-1	.	TRBJ1-4	14	CASSRAGEGEKLFF	TGCGCCAGCAGCCGAGCAGGGGAGGGGGAAAAACTGTTTTTT
.	TRBV6-5	TRBD1	TRBJ1-1	14	CASGQLQGAREAFF	TGTGCCAGCGGACAATTACAGGGGGCTCGTGAAGCTTTCTTT
.	TRBV5-1	.	TRBJ1-1	11	CASSSGKGAFF	TGCGCCAGCAGCTCCGGCAAGGGGGCTTTCTTT
.	TRBV14	.	TRBJ1-2	15	CASSRELGRDIGYTF	TGTGCCAGCAGCCGAGAGCTAGGACGGGACATAGGCTACACCTTC
.	TRBV11-2	TRBD2	TRBJ2-7	15	CASSFGSGGAHEQYF	TGTGCCAGCAGCTTCGGAAGCGGGGGGGCCCACGAGCAGTACTTC
few	TRBV6-5	.	TRBJ1-5	12	CASRTRDQPQHF	TGTGCCAGCAGGACCCGGGATCAGCCCCAGCATTTT
.	TRBV6-5	.	TRBJ2-1	13	CASSYSGGREQFF	TGTGCCAGCAGTTACTCGGGTGGGCGTGAGCAGTTCTTC
few	TRBV6-1	TRBD1	TRBJ2-7	15	CASSERLDRGHERYF	TGTGCCAGCAGTGAAAGGTTGGACAGGGGTCATGAGCGGTACTTC
.	TRBV24-1	TRBD1	TRBJ2-3	16	CATSDSSRQGVNTQYF	TGTGCCACCAGTGATTCGTCCAGGCAGGGGGTAAATACGCAGTATTTT
.	TRBV6-5	.	TRBJ2-7	15	CASSYNRGWAYEQYF	TGTGCCAGCAGTTACAACCGGGGGTGGGCCTACGAGCAGTACTTC
.	TRBV28	.	TRBJ1-6	15	CASSLSISYNSPLHF	TGTGCCAGCAGTTTATCTATTTCTTATAATTCACCCCTCCACTTT